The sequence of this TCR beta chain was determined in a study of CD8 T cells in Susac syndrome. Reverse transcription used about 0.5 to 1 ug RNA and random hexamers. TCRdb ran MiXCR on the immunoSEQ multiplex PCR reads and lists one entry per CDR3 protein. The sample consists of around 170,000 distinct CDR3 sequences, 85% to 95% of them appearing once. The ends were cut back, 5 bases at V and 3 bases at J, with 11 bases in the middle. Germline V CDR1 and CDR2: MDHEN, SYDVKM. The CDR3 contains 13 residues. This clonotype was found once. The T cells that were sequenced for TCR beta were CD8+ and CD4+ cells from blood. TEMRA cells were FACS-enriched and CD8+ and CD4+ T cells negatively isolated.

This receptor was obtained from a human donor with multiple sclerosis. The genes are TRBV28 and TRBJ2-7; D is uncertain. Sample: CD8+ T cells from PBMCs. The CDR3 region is CASSPVRSYEQYF. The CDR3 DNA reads TGTGCCAGCAGTCCTGTCCGCAGCTACGAGCAGTACTTC.